What follows is one T cell receptor (beta chain) and its context. As yet, its antigen is unknown. Per germline, CDR1 SEHNR and CDR2 FQNEAQ (reference sequence). CDR3 length equals 15 residues. Trimming left V 2 bases short and J 5 bases short, with 13 bases between. The sample originates from a study of beta chain features in type 1 diabetes. Naive, central memory, regulatory and stem cell-like memory cells within the CD4+ compartment were sorted using CD45RO/CCR7/CD25/CD127/CD95/CD27. Purities over 98% were achieved in all sorted populations. All of the isolated RNA was reverse transcribed, so expressed TCRB transcripts were sequenced. Sequenced by immunoSEQ multiplex PCR; TCRdb stores in-frame clones only, minus some. Among more than 150,000 clones listed, approximately 10% were seen once. Study-wide findings and caveats: These data did not resolve whether HLA type affects TCRB rearrangement. There was a possibility that cDNA sequencing over-represented cells with high TCR expression. Type 1 diabetes patients showed a moderate but significant shortening of TCRB CDR3s in all four CD4+ subsets.

The origin of this receptor is a woman younger than 45 with type 1 diabetes. The chain combines TRBV7-9 with TRBJ2-4; possibly TRBD2 for D (5 bases). The specimen was central memory CD4+ T cells from blood. CDR3 sequence: CASSLMDGRENIQYF. CDR3 nucleotide sequence: TGTGCCAGCAGCTTAATGGACGGGCGGGAAAACATTCAGTACTTC.